This T cell receptor beta chain was sequenced in a study of T cell responses to AZD1222 COVID-19 vaccine. The V gene's germline CDR1 is LGHDT and CDR2 YNNKEL (reference sequence). The CDR3 contains 13 residues. Trimming shortened V by 7 bases and J by 3 bases, and 12 bases separated the two germline ends. Generated by immunoSEQ multiplex PCR, the TCRdb table keeps only in-frame clones and is missing some. Here the sample spans some 170,000 clones, around 87% being singletons. Specimen: peripheral blood, collected 28 days after the second AZD1222 dose. This receptor was taken from an adult who received the AZD1222 COVID-19 vaccine. The gene calls are TRBV3-1 (or the pseudogene TRBV3-2) and TRBJ1-1; D is unresolved. This chain's CDR3 is CASTGLLDTEAFF. CDR3 in DNA: TGTGCCAGCACCGGACTCCTAGACACTGAAGCTTTCTTT.